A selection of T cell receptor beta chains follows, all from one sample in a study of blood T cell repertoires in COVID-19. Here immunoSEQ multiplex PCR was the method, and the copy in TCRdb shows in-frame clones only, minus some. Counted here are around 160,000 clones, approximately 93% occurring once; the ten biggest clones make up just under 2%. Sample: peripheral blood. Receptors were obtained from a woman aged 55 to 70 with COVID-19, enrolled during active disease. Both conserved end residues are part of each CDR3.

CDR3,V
CASSQYRTSREIGELFF,TRBV3-1/TRBV3-2
CASSVDRAGNTIYF,TRBV5-4
CAGTNLGANYGYTF,TRBV7-9
CASSFAGQTAGYTF,TRBV7-2
CASRPSQGIGQPQHF,TRBV27
CASSLAGGTTEAFF,TRBV7-2
CASSLVGGGDQPQHF,TRBV11-2
CSTRAGTRLYDTEAFF,TRBV29-1
CASRRDRALRFNQPQHF,TRBV7-3
CASSVVQGSSTGELFF,TRBV9
CASSLSRTMNTEAFF,TRBV27
CASSSTDRRNTEAFF,TRBV6-5
CSASGQGTYNEQFF,TRBV20-1
CASSPSGNYGYTF,TRBV18
CASSSGQTGGIKTQYF,TRBV11-2
CASSNRDHQPQHF,TRBV5-6
CASRGADREVQYF,TRBV7-9
CASGYRGGNQPQHF,TRBV2
CASSDGQGGNEQFF,TRBV6-4
CASSFGQYTEAFF,TRBV7-2
CASSLAGRGTEAFF,TRBV5-1
CAWSRGATYEQYF,TRBV30
CASSLWPPRGDTQYF,TRBV5-1
CAISEPTGLGNEQFF,TRBV10-3
CAWSVGQGEKLFF,TRBV30
CASSIAGGAFF,TRBV19
CASSYSLRNTEAFF,TRBV6-5
CASSLQPWAGTGELFF,TRBV7-9
CASSQSGGAYNEQFF,TRBV5-4
CASSESIRGSGNTIYF,TRBV25-1
CASSVVQRGNTEAFF,TRBV9
CASSLRGTQETQYF,TRBV5-4
CASSERGPNSPLHF,TRBV6-1
CASSEVMGTGLTSGNTIYF,TRBV6-1
CASSVTGITDTQYF,TRBV6-4
CASSGADRGNTGELFF,TRBV5-1
CASSVSGVIEETQYF,TRBV9
CASSRMDFEAFF,TRBV12-3/TRBV12-4
CASSQTGASGNTEAFF,TRBV27
CASSFSGEFQPQHF,TRBV5-6
CASSQVEGTSEAFF,TRBV3-1/TRBV3-2
CASSQEVSLNNQPQHF,TRBV4-3
CSVGQSFYGYTF,TRBV29-1
CASSPQQGPAHSNQPQHF,TRBV4-2
CASTRSSGAADTQYF,TRBV6-5
CATRLEEGAPPGELFF,TRBV15
CASSYGRSAYEQYF,TRBV6-5
CASSIAFGIGGQGRSEAFF,TRBV19
CASSQLQGAEKLFF,TRBV6-6
CASSLGGGGQDTQYF,TRBV5-6
CASSIGGENTEAFF,TRBV19
CASSVGAGGPDTQYF,TRBV2
CASSSAVNTGELFF,TRBV7-3